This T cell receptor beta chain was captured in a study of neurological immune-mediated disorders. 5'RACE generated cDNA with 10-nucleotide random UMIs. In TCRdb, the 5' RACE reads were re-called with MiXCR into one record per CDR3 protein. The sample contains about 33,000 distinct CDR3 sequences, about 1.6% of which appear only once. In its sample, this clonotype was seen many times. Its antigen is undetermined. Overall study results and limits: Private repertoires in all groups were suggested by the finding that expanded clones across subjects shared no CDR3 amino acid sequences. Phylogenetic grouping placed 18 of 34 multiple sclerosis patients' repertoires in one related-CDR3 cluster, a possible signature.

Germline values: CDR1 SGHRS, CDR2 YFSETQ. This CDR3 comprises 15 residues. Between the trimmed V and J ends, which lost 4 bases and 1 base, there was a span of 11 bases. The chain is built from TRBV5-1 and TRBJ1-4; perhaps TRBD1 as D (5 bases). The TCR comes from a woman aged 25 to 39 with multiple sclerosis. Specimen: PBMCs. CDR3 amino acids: CASSRDARTNEKLFF. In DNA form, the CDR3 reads TGCGCCAGCAGCCGGGACGCCCGAACTAATGAAAAACTGTTTTTT.